These 21 T cell receptor beta chains originate from one sample sequenced in a study of blood T cell repertoires in COVID-19. Measured with immunoSEQ multiplex PCR; TCRdb has only the in-frame clones, and not every one. The top ten clones hold about 5% of a sample with 200,000 to 250,000 clones, more than 75% of them seen once. What was sequenced was peripheral blood. All receptors derive from a woman in her 70s with COVID-19, enrolled during active disease.

This sequence joins TRBV2 and TRBJ1-6; 8 bases fit TRBD1. The germline CDR1 and CDR2 sequences are SNHLY and FYNNEI. The CDR3 has 15 residues. The trim removed 9 bases at V and 7 bases at J, leaving 11 bases unmatched. Written as DNA, the CDR3 is TGTGCCAGTGAATTAGGACAGGGCGAAAATTCACCCCTCCACTTT. Translating gives CASELGQGENSPLHF.

V usage is TRBV4-3 and J usage is TRBJ1-1, with D hard to call. Germline V CDR1 and CDR2: LGHNA, YSLEER. Trimming took off 0 bases at V and 3 bases at J, with 5 bases between the two ends. The CDR3 has 13 residues. The CDR3 loop reads CASSQDGHTEAFF. CDR3 bases: TGCGCCAGCAGCCAAGATGGGCACACTGAAGCTTTCTTT.

The chain is built from TRBV5-1 and TRBJ2-1, with 11 bases identical to TRBD2. Per germline, CDR1 SGHRS and CDR2 YFSETQ. This CDR3 is built from 18 residues. Trimming at V came to 5 bases and at J to 2 bases, leaving 12 bases not matched to a gene. This chain's CDR3 is CASSLLAGATPAYNEQFF. CDR3 bases: TGCGCCAGCAGTCTACTAGCGGGAGCTACGCCCGCCTACAATGAGCAGTTCTTC.

The rearrangement links TRBV30 to TRBJ1-6, with D perhaps matching TRBD1 (5 bases). The germline V gene has CDR1 GTSNPN and CDR2 SVGIG (reference sequence). Trimming stripped 0 bases from V and 9 bases from J, with 15 bases between. The CDR3 loop spans 15 amino acids. CDR3 in amino acids: CAWSVAGSRISPLHF. CDR3 bases: TGTGCCTGGAGTGTGGCAGGGTCCAGAATTTCACCCCTCCACTTT.

The chain joins TRBV4-3 to TRBJ1-4, with D tentatively TRBD1 (6 bases). The CDR3 runs to 14 residues. CDR1 is LGHNA, CDR2 YSLEER, per germline. The V gene lost 1 base and the J gene lost 8 bases, with 11 bases spanning the gap. This chain's CDR3 is CASSQVRGREKLFF. The CDR3 region has the DNA TGCGCCAGCAGCCAAGTCAGGGGCCGGGAAAAACTGTTTTTT.

V is TRBV20-1 and J is TRBJ1-6; D remains ambiguous. This CDR3 has 11 amino acids. CDR1 and CDR2 (germline): DFQATT, SNEGSKA (reference sequence). V was pared by 6 bases and J by 9 bases, with 9 bases between. CDR3 loop: CSANPGSPLHF. DNA for the CDR3: TGCAGTGCAAATCCGGGTTCACCCCTCCACTTT.

This sequence joins TRBV3-1 (or the pseudogene TRBV3-2) and TRBJ2-1, with 8 bases that match TRBD2. Germline V gene lookup returns CDR1 LGHDT and CDR2 YNNKEL (reference sequence). There are 13 residues in the CDR3. Unmatched junction bases numbered 2, after V lost 1 base and J lost 9 bases. CDR3 bases: TGTGCCAGCAGCCAAGTTGCGGGGGGTGAGCAGTTCTTC. Its translation: CASSQVAGGEQFF.

The chain links TRBV19 to TRBJ2-7; 8 positions agree with TRBD1. V shed 4 bases and J 2 bases; nucleotides not matched to a gene: 4. Germline V gene data show CDR1 as LNHDA and CDR2 as SQIVND (reference sequence). The CDR3 loop spans 14 amino acids. CDR3 residues: CASSTGQGTYEQYF. Here the CDR3 DNA reads TGTGCCAGTAGTACCGGACAGGGAACCTACGAGCAGTACTTC.

The V call is TRBV19, the J call TRBJ1-1, with D tentatively TRBD1 (6 bases). The V end was cut by 9 bases, the J end by 5 bases, with 16 bases between. The CDR3 has 13 residues. CDR1 is LNHDA, CDR2 SQIVND, per germline (reference sequence). CDR3 residues: CASAQGVKTEAFF. The DNA of the CDR3 is TGTGCCAGCGCACAGGGAGTAAAAACTGAAGCTTTCTTT.

This chain uses TRBV6-5 with TRBJ1-4; no reliable D call. Trimming shortened V by 10 bases and J by 8 bases, and 17 bases separated the two germline ends. Germline CDR1 is MNHEY and CDR2 is SVGAGI. The CDR3 is made up of 13 amino acids. The CDR3 DNA sequence: TGTGCCACCTCGGGTTGGATGATCGAAAAACTGTTTTTT. Residues: CATSGWMIEKLFF.

The rearrangement joins TRBV7-8 to TRBJ1-5, with 9 bases aligning to TRBD1. With V trimmed by 3 bases and J by 3 bases, 3 bases remained unmatched. CDR3 length equals 15 residues. CDR1 and CDR2 from the germline V gene are SGHVS and FQNEAQ. Here the CDR3 DNA reads TGTGCCAGCAGCTTCCGGGACAGGGACAATCAGCCCCAGCATTTT. This encodes CASSFRDRDNQPQHF.

The chain carries TRBV29-1 and TRBJ1-1; D possibly corresponds to TRBD1 (6 bases). The V and J ends lost 6 bases and 1 base respectively, with 9 bases between them. This CDR3 has 12 residues. Germline lookup yields CDR1 SQVTM and CDR2 ANQGSEA. This CDR3 is CSVAQGNTEAFF. CDR3 nucleotides: TGCAGCGTCGCACAGGGGAACACTGAAGCTTTCTTT.

This clone was counted only a few times. One junction end does not reproduce the germline sequence, and a read error may be involved. The J gene is TRBJ2-7, the V gene TRBV7-9; TRBD2 is a possible D gene (5 bases). This CDR3 is built from 14 residues. CDR1 is SEHNR and CDR2 is FQNEAQ in the germline V gene (reference sequence). The CDR3 is CASSLGTSSDEQYF. In DNA form, the CDR3 reads TGTGCCAGCAGCTTAGGGACTTCCTCCGACGAGCAGTACTTC.

For the CDR3, the DNA is TGTGCCAGCAGTTTCCCAGGGGTAGCGACTAATGAAAAACTGTTTTTT. Translation gives CASSFPGVATNEKLFF. J is TRBJ1-4 and V is TRBV28, with D perhaps matching TRBD1 (6 bases). V lost 3 bases to trimming and J lost 2 bases, with 13 bases between them. This CDR3 has 16 residues. Germline-derived CDR1 and CDR2 are MDHEN and SYDVKM.

The chain uses TRBV24-1 and TRBJ2-6; 11 nucleotides line up with TRBD1. The CDR3 runs to 17 residues. Germline CDR1 KGHDR, CDR2 SFDVKD. The V segment lost 7 bases and the J segment 0 bases; nucleotides outside the gene matches: 4. CDR3 sequence: CATSPGTGGSGANVLTF. CDR3 nucleotides: TGTGCCACCAGCCCCGGGACAGGGGGCTCTGGGGCCAACGTCCTGACTTTC.

The gene calls are TRBV28 and TRBJ1-2, with 8 nucleotides matching TRBD1. CDR1 and CDR2 from the germline V gene are MDHEN and SYDVKM. V was pared by 5 bases and J by 3 bases, with 5 bases of the junction left unmatched. There are 14 residues in the CDR3. The CDR3 bases are TGTGCCAGCAGTACCCGACAGGGGCACTATGGCTACACCTTC. Translated, it gives CASSTRQGHYGYTF.

The chain carries TRBV27 and TRBJ2-7; 7 nucleotides agree with TRBD2. This CDR3 is built from 15 residues. Germline V lookup: CDR1 MNHEY, CDR2 SMNVEV (reference sequence). V gave up 5 bases and J gave up 2 bases; unmatched junction bases: 9. CDR3 residues: CASSPLASRTYEQYF. CDR3 coding DNA: TGTGCCAGCAGTCCACTAGCGAGCAGGACCTACGAGCAGTACTTC.

The J gene is TRBJ1-2, the V gene TRBV6-1; D unresolved. Germline CDR1 MNHNS, CDR2 SASEGT. V was pared by 0 bases and J by 8 bases, with 13 bases between. There are 14 residues in the CDR3. The CDR3 sequence: CASSEAFRPGGYTF. CDR3 nucleotide sequence: TGTGCCAGCAGTGAAGCCTTTCGGCCCGGGGGCTACACCTTC.

This chain joins TRBV9 and TRBJ2-5; TRBD2 is a possible D gene (6 bases). CDR1 SGDLS and CDR2 YYNGEE come from the germline V gene. Trimming cost V 2 bases and J 5 bases, with 13 bases left between them. The CDR3 sequence is 14 residues long. The CDR3 loop reads CASSVGPAGETQYF. CDR3 in DNA: TGTGCCAGCAGCGTTGGTCCGGCGGGGGAGACCCAGTACTTC.

The rearrangement links TRBV20-1 to TRBJ2-1, with 7 positions matching TRBD2. Trimming cost V 3 bases and J 3 bases; bases outside gene matches: 11. Germline loops: CDR1 DFQATT, CDR2 SNEGSKA (reference sequence). CDR3 length: 16 amino acids. The CDR3 DNA reads as TGCAGTGCTAGTAGCGGGCTGGCGTCCCACTACAATGAGCAGTTCTTC. Encoded protein: CSASSGLASHYNEQFF.

The J gene is TRBJ2-1, the V gene TRBV5-4; a weak D match, TRBD2 (5 bases). This CDR3 spans 13 amino acids. Germline assignment: CDR1 SGHNT and CDR2 YYREEE (reference sequence). Trimming shortened V by 0 bases and J by 6 bases, and 7 bases separated the two germline ends. CDR3 amino acids: CASSLVEGNEQFF. CDR3 nucleotides: TGTGCCAGCAGCTTGGTAGAGGGCAATGAGCAGTTCTTC.